Listed below are T cell receptor beta chains from one sample, sequenced in a study of cytomegalovirus exposure and HLA in healthy donors. Sequencing was performed with immunoSEQ multiplex PCR; in TCRdb, only in-frame clones are kept and a portion is missing. This sample yields 95,000 to 120,000 clones, of which under 90% are seen a single time; roughly 2.5% belongs to the top ten. Sequences were obtained from PBMCs. Receptors were obtained from a woman aged 18-29 years in good health and CMV-seronegative. CDR3s include the opening cysteine and the closing phenylalanine or tryptophan. The D gene is left open where the match is weak. For some rows the clone size is stated as once, few or many, or as a class when expanded; others skip it.

clone_size j_call d_call v_call cdr3_nt cdr3_aa
NA TRBJ2-1 NA TRBV4-2 TGTGCCAGCAGCCCCGGAGTTGAGCAGTTCTTC CASSPGVEQFF
NA TRBJ1-2 TRBD1 TRBV28 TGTGCCAGCAGTTTATACTCGACAGGGGAGGGCAGCTACACCTTC CASSLYSTGEGSYTF
few TRBJ2-1 TRBD2 TRBV4-1 TGCGCCAGCAGCCGTAGTATAGCGGGGGGTTTCAATGAGCAGTTCTTC CASSRSIAGGFNEQFF
NA TRBJ1-4 NA TRBV28 TGTGCCAGCAGGTCCGAGACATTTGGTGAAAAACTGTTTTTT CASRSETFGEKLFF
few TRBJ2-7 NA TRBV27 TGTGCCAGCAGTTTCAAAACAGGGAACGTTAAGTACGAGCAGTACTTC CASSFKTGNVKYEQYF
NA TRBJ2-2 TRBD1 TRBV30 TGTGCCTGGAGTGTGGTCAGGGGGTACGACACCGGGGAGCTGTTTTTT CAWSVVRGYDTGELFF
once TRBJ1-4 NA TRBV15 TGTGCCACCAGCGGCGGTCCTAATGAAAAACTGTTTTTT CATSGGPNEKLFF
few TRBJ2-7 NA TRBV5-1 TGCGCCAGCAGCTTGATCAGGGACTACGAGCAGTACTTC CASSLIRDYEQYF
NA TRBJ1-1 NA TRBV6-1 TGTGCCAGCGCCCTCGGGGGGGGACGGGACACTGAAGCTTTCTTT CASALGGGRDTEAFF
NA TRBJ1-1 NA TRBV4-2 TGTGCCAGCAGCCAAGGCGCCGGGACACCAAACACTGAAGCTTTCTTT CASSQGAGTPNTEAFF
few TRBJ1-1 NA TRBV6-5 TGTGCCAGCATCCCTCGGTCCACGATGAACACTGAAGCTTTCTTT CASIPRSTMNTEAFF
NA TRBJ2-1 TRBD2 TRBV10-3 TGTGCCATCTCCCGCGGGACTAGCGGAGACAATGAGCAGTTCTTC CAISRGTSGDNEQFF
NA TRBJ1-2 TRBD1 TRBV11-3 TGTGCCAGCAGCTTATGGAGCCAACAGGGGGGCTACTATGGCTACACCTTC CASSLWSQQGGYYGYTF
NA TRBJ1-1 NA TRBV29-1 TGCAGCGTTGAATCGCTGGCGGTTGAAGCTTTCTTT CSVESLAVEAFF
NA TRBJ2-7 NA TRBV7-6 TGTGCCAGCAGCCCTCTACGGGACACTCCTTCCGAGCAGTACTTC CASSPLRDTPSEQYF
NA TRBJ2-1 TRBD1 TRBV6-6 TGTGCCAGCAGTTACTCTACAGGGGTGATAAATGAGCAGTTCTTC CASSYSTGVINEQFF
NA TRBJ2-1 TRBD2 TRBV28 TGTGCCAGCAGTCCCCTGTGGACTAGCGGGTTGTCGGGGTACAATGAGCAGTTCTTC CASSPLWTSGLSGYNEQFF
NA TRBJ1-2 TRBD1 TRBV27 TGTGCCAGTGGGTCGACAGGGGGATTTGGCTACACCTTC CASGSTGGFGYTF
NA TRBJ2-2 TRBD1 TRBV28 TGTGCCAGCAAGGTTGGGACAGGGGGTTCCGGGGAGCTGTTTTTT CASKVGTGGSGELFF
once TRBJ2-7 TRBD2 TRBV4-2 TGTGCCAGCAGTGACAGCGGGAGTATGTACTACGAGCAGTACTTC CASSDSGSMYYEQYF